This T cell receptor beta chain was captured by sequencing in a study of shared clonotypes between healthy human individuals. Trimming pared 3 bases from V and 4 bases from J, leaving 10 bases between. Germline values: CDR1 MGHRA, CDR2 YSYEKL. The CDR3 extends over 14 amino acids. Study results and limitations: Larger estimated richness was generally recorded for naive subsets relative to memory subsets.

Turning to this clone: Its antigen is currently unknown.

Deep-level settings were used for running the assay. Per sorted-subset replicate PCR, input was approximately 0.2 ug DNA, representing 30,000 to 35,000 T cell genomes. Method: immunoSEQ multiplex PCR; TCRdb's copy keeps in-frame clones and lacks some. The data hold roughly 1,000,000 clones, with approximately 80% observed a single time. This chain links TRBV4-1 with TRBJ2-1, with D unclear. This receptor was taken from a man between 18 and 29 years old in good health. Some clones in this sample may be carry-over from other donors' samples. Material for sequencing was memory CD4+ T cells from PBMCs. The subset here: CD45RA-negative fraction. The CDR3 nucleotides read TGCGCCAGCAGCCAGGTACCTTCTTACAATGAGCAGTTCTTC. As protein: CASSQVPSYNEQFF.